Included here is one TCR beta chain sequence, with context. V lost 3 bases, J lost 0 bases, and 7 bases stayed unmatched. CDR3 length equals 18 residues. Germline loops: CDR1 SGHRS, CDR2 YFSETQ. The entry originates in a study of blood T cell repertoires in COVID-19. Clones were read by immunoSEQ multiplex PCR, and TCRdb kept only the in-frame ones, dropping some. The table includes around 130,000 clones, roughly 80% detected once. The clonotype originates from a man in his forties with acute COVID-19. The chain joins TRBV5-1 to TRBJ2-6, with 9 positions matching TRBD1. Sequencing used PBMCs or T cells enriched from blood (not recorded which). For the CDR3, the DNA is TGCGCCAGCAGCTACGGACAGGGGCGTAGCTCTGGGGCCAACGTCCTGACTTTC. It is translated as CASSYGQGRSSGANVLTF.